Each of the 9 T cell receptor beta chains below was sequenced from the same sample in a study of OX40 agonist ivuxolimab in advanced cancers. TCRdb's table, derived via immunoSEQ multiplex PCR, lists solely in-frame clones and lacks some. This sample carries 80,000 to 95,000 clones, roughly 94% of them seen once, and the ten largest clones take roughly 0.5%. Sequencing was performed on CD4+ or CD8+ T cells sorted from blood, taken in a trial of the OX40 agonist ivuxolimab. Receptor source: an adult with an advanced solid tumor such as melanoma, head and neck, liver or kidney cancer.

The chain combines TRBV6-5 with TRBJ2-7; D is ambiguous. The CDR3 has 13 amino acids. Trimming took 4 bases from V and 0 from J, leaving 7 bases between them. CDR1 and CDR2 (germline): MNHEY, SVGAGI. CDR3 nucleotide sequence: TGTGCCAGCAGTTTGGCCTACTCCTACGAGCAGTACTTC. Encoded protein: CASSLAYSYEQYF.

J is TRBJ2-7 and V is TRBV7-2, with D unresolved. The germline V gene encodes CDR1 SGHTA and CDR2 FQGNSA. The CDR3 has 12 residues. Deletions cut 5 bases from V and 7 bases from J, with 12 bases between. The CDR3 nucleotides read TGTGCCAGCAGCCCCCGAGTGCGGGAGCAGTACTTC. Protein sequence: CASSPRVREQYF.

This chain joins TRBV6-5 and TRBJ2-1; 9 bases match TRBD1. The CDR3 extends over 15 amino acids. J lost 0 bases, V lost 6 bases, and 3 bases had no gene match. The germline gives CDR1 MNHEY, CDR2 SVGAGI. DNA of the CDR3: TGTGCCAGCAGCAGGGACAGGGACTCCTACAATGAGCAGTTCTTC. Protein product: CASSRDRDSYNEQFF.

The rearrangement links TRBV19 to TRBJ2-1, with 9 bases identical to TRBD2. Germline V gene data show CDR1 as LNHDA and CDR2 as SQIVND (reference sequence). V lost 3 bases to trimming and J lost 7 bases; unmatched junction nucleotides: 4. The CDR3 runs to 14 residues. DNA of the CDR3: TGTGCCAGTAGTATCGGTCTAGCGGGGAATGAGCAGTTCTTC. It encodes CASSIGLAGNEQFF.

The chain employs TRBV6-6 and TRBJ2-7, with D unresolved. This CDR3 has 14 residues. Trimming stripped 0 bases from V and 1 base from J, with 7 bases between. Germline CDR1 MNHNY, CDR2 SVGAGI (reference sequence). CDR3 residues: CASSYSTFSYEQYF. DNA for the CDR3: TGTGCCAGCAGTTACTCGACTTTTTCCTACGAGCAGTACTTC.

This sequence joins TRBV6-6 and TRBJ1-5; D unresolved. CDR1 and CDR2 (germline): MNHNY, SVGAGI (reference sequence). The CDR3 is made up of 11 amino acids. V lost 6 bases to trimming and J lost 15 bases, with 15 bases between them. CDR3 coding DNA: TGTGCCAGCAGAAGCACATACCCCACGCATTTT. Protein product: CASRSTYPTHF.

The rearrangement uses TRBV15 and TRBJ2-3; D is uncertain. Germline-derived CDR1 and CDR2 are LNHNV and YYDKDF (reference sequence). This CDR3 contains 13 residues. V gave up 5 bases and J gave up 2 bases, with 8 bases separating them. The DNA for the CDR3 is TGTGCCACCAGCCTTAGGCCCACAGATACGCAGTATTTT. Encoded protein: CATSLRPTDTQYF.

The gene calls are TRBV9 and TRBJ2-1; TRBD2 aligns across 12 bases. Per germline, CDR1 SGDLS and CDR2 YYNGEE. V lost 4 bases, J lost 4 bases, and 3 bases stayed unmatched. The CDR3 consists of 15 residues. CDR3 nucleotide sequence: TGTGCCAGCAGCACCGGGACTAGCGGGTACAATGAGCAGTTCTTC. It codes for CASSTGTSGYNEQFF.

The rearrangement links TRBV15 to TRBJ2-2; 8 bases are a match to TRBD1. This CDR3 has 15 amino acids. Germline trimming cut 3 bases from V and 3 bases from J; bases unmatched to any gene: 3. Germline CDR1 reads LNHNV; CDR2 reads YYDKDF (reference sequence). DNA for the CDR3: TGTGCCACCAGCAGGGGACAGGCGGACACCGGGGAGCTGTTTTTT. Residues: CATSRGQADTGELFF.